These 17 T cell receptor beta chains share one sample of origin, sequenced in a study of blood T cell repertoires in COVID-19. Only in-frame clones appear in the TCRdb table, and some are missing; sequencing was by immunoSEQ multiplex PCR. The profile shows 150,000 to 200,000 clones, nearly 80% of them singletons. Sample: peripheral blood. These receptors originate from a woman in her sixties or seventies with acute or convalescent COVID-19.

The V and J genes are TRBV10-1 and TRBJ1-1; D uncertain. The CDR3 consists of 13 residues. Germline-derived CDR1 and CDR2 are WNHNN and SYGVQD (reference sequence). Trimming took 2 bases from V and 7 from J, leaving 11 bases between them. The CDR3 spells CASSESWAREAFF. The CDR3 region has the DNA TGCGCCAGCAGTGAGAGTTGGGCCCGTGAAGCTTTCTTT.

Regarding this clone: At the DNA level, this CDR3 is encoded by other sequences in the same sample as well. The chain is built from TRBV3-1 (or the pseudogene TRBV3-2) and TRBJ1-2; a weak D match, TRBD1 (5 bases). Deletions cut 3 bases from V and 5 bases from J, with 10 bases between. Germline lookup yields CDR1 LGHDT and CDR2 YNNKEL (reference sequence). The CDR3 extends over 13 amino acids. The CDR3 region is CASSQAGIYGYTF. The CDR3 DNA reads as TGTGCCAGCAGCCAGGCAGGGATATATGGCTACACCTTC.

V is TRBV11-2 and J is TRBJ1-1; D is unresolved. The CDR3 sequence is 13 residues long. Germline CDR1 SGHAT, CDR2 FQNNGV. V dropped 3 bases and J dropped 1 base, with 6 bases sitting between them. The CDR3 here is CASSFRGNTEAFF. The DNA for the CDR3 is TGTGCCAGCAGCTTTCGGGGGAACACTGAAGCTTTCTTT.

This chain uses TRBV7-9 with TRBJ2-7; D is ambiguous. Trimming pared 2 bases from V and 0 bases from J, leaving 8 bases between. CDR1 is SEHNR and CDR2 is FQNEAQ in the germline V gene (reference sequence). The CDR3 runs to 14 residues. The CDR3 nucleotides read TGTGCCAGCAGCTTATCTACGATCTCCTACGAGCAGTACTTC. Amino acid sequence: CASSLSTISYEQYF.

This clone was recorded a few times. J is TRBJ2-2 and V is TRBV7-2; 8 nucleotides agree with TRBD1. The CDR3 runs 14 residues. Germline values: CDR1 SGHTA, CDR2 FQGNSA. V lost 6 bases to trimming and J lost 5 bases; unmatched junction nucleotides: 5. CDR3 region: CASRRNRGTGELFF. CDR3 coding DNA: TGTGCCAGCAGGCGTAACAGGGGGACCGGGGAGCTGTTTTTT.

V is TRBV19 and J is TRBJ1-4; D possibly corresponds to TRBD1 (6 bases). The V end lost 4 bases, the J end lost 6 bases, and 12 bases lay between the germline ends. Germline-derived CDR1 and CDR2 are LNHDA and SQIVND (reference sequence). This CDR3 comprises 14 residues. CDR3 nucleotide sequence: TGTGCCAGTAGTACAGGGGTAGGAGATGAAAAACTGTTTTTT. It translates to CASSTGVGDEKLFF.

V gene TRBV9 combines with J gene TRBJ2-5; 8 positions match TRBD1. The CDR3 totals 16 residues. Germline trimming cut 3 bases from V and 4 bases from J; bases unmatched to any gene: 11. CDR1 is SGDLS, CDR2 YYNGEE, per germline. The CDR3 loop reads CASSEGGQGGVETQYF. DNA for the CDR3: TGTGCCAGCAGCGAGGGAGGACAGGGTGGCGTAGAGACCCAGTACTTC.

The V and J genes are TRBV30 and TRBJ2-1, with TRBD2 matching 12 bases. CDR3 size: 22 residues. Per germline, CDR1 GTSNPN and CDR2 SVGIG (reference sequence). With V trimmed by 2 bases and J by 0 bases, 20 bases remained unmatched. CDR3 in amino acids: CAWSLGLAGSGKWTSSYNEQFF. The CDR3 DNA follows: TGTGCCTGGAGTCTTGGACTAGCGGGAAGTGGGAAATGGACGAGCTCCTACAATGAGCAGTTCTTC. The variable domain in full, completed from reference TRBV30 and TRBJ2-1, reads SQTIHQWPATLVQPVGSPLSLECTVEGTSNPNLYWYRQAAGRGLQLLFYSVGIGQISSEVPQNLSASRPQDRQFILSSKKLLLSDSGFYLCAWSLGLAGSGKWTSSYNEQFFGPGTRLTVL.

J is TRBJ2-7 and V is TRBV29-1; TRBD1 matches at 10 bases. The J segment lost 7 bases and the V segment lost 5 bases, leaving 5 bases of the junction unmatched. CDR1 is SQVTM, CDR2 ANQGSEA, per germline. The CDR3 extends over 12 amino acids. The CDR3 DNA sequence: TGCAGCGTTCCGGGACAGGGGAATGAGCAGTACTTC. This gives the protein CSVPGQGNEQYF.

This clone was seen a handful of times. The chain links TRBV2 to TRBJ2-1, with TRBD2 as a possible D gene (5 bases). Trimming took 2 bases from V and 6 from J, leaving 17 bases between them. CDR1 and CDR2 from the germline V gene are SNHLY and FYNNEI. The CDR3 is made up of 16 amino acids. CDR3 residues: CASSELRLGLTNEQFF. In DNA form, the CDR3 reads TGTGCCAGCAGTGAACTTCGGCTAGGACTTACCAATGAGCAGTTCTTC.

The chain links TRBV5-1 to TRBJ2-5; the D gene is possibly TRBD2 (6 bases). Trimming shortened V by 3 bases and J by 2 bases, and 8 bases separated the two germline ends. This CDR3 region has 13 residues. Germline lookup yields CDR1 SGHRS and CDR2 YFSETQ. CDR3 region: CASSWGGQETQYF. The CDR3, as DNA: TGCGCCAGCAGCTGGGGAGGACAAGAGACCCAGTACTTC.

V gene TRBV19 combines with J gene TRBJ2-1; weak D call: TRBD2 (5 bases). V lost 4 bases to trimming and J lost 14 bases, with 12 bases between them. This CDR3 is 11 amino acids long. The germline gives CDR1 LNHDA, CDR2 SQIVND (reference sequence). CDR3 nucleotides: TGTGCCAGTAGTACAGGAGGTCCCAAGTTCTTC. This sequence encodes CASSTGGPKFF.

This clone has just a few counts. The chain has TRBV5-1 and TRBJ2-1; the match to TRBD2 covers 8 bases. This CDR3 has 15 amino acids. V lost 1 base to trimming and J lost 2 bases; unmatched junction nucleotides: 2. Germline assignment: CDR1 SGHRS and CDR2 YFSETQ. The CDR3 protein is CASSLIAGTYNEQFF. CDR3 DNA: TGCGCCAGCAGCTTGATAGCGGGAACCTACAATGAGCAGTTCTTC.

This clone came up a few times. V is TRBV5-4 and J is TRBJ2-1, with TRBD2 as a possible D gene (6 bases). Germline V CDR1 and CDR2: SGHNT, YYREEE (reference sequence). This CDR3 has 17 amino acids. Trimming removed 5 bases from V and 3 bases from J, with 21 bases in between. The CDR3 nucleotides read TGTGCCAGCAGTACGGGCCGCGAGGGAGGTTACTACAATGAGCAGTTCTTC. Translating it yields CASSTGREGGYYNEQFF.

This clone was recorded a few times. The junction departs from germline at one end; a sequencing error may be responsible. V and J are TRBV2 and TRBJ1-3, with D uncertain. The CDR3 runs to 16 residues. In germline, CDR1 is SNHLY, CDR2 FYNNEI. Here the CDR3 DNA reads TGTGCCAGCATTGAAGGAGGGCAACTTTCTGGAAACACCATATATTTT. This gives the protein CASIEGGQLSGNTIYF.

The chain combines TRBV30 with TRBJ1-6, with a weak D call TRBD1 (5 bases). CDR1 is GTSNPN, CDR2 SVGIG, per germline (reference sequence). This CDR3 spans 13 amino acids. The germline V and J ends were trimmed by 7 bases and 4 bases, with 11 bases remaining between them. DNA of the CDR3: TGTGCCTACCGACAGATTTATAATTCACCCCTCCACTTT. It specifies CAYRQIYNSPLHF.

The rearrangement links TRBV5-4 to TRBJ2-7, with D possibly matching TRBD1 (6 bases). Trimming stripped 4 bases from V and 6 bases from J, with 11 bases between. CDR1 SGHNT and CDR2 YYREEE come from the germline V gene (reference sequence). This CDR3 is built from 12 residues. The chain's CDR3 is CASSLDRSEQYF. The CDR3, as DNA: TGTGCCAGCAGCCTAGACAGGTCCGAGCAGTACTTC.